The 3 T cell receptor beta chains in this list originate from one sample, sequenced in a study of blood T cell repertoires in COVID-19. Assay used: immunoSEQ multiplex PCR; TCRdb lists only in-frame clones, some missing. The sample carries 55,000 to 90,000 clones, about 90% recorded once. Sequencing used peripheral blood. The receptors derive from a human donor with active COVID-19. The donor label of this sample is uncertain.

V is TRBV18 and J is TRBJ2-7; TRBD1 agrees at 9 bases. The CDR3 runs to 15 residues. Germline CDR1 reads KGHSH; CDR2 reads LQKENI. The V and J ends lost 3 bases and 6 bases, in that order; junction bases with no gene match: 9. The CDR3 DNA reads as TGTGCCAGCTCACCCGACAGGGGGGCTATGGGCGAGCAGTACTTC. It codes for CASSPDRGAMGEQYF.

The rearrangement joins TRBV6-5 to TRBJ2-7; 11 nucleotides align to TRBD2. With 4 bases clipped from V and 2 bases from J, the junction kept 1 base outside the gene matches. CDR1 is MNHEY and CDR2 is SVGAGI in the germline V gene. The CDR3 contains 14 residues. CDR3 loop: CASSLAGGPYEQYF. The CDR3 DNA sequence: TGTGCCAGCAGTTTAGCGGGAGGGCCCTACGAGCAGTACTTC.

CDR3 DNA: TGTGCCAGCAGTTGGGGACTAGCGGGGAATGAGCAGTTCTTC. Translated, it gives CASSWGLAGNEQFF. The V gene is TRBV6-2 or TRBV6-3, the J gene TRBJ2-1, with 13 bases identical to TRBD2. Germline trimming cut 4 bases from V and 7 bases from J; bases unmatched to any gene: 1. This CDR3 contains 14 residues. In germline, CDR1 is MNHEY, CDR2 SVGEGT.